This T cell receptor beta chain is drawn from a study of T cells in tuberculosis (dated by TCRdb to the late 2010s). About the study as a whole: To characterize T cells specific for the mycobacterial lipid antigen glucose monomycolate (GMM), the study used CD1B tetramers together with high-throughput TCR immunosequencing. With 9 to 11 people per group, a South African clinical cohort compared IGRA-negative adolescents, IGRA-positive adolescents with latent tuberculosis, and adults with active tuberculosis. Paper-wide results and their limitations: Which clinical samples got chosen depended on the availability of cryopreserved specimens, and the active tuberculosis cases were adults, whereas the controls were adolescents. The smaller NN-distances in active tuberculosis patients were driven in part by shorter CDR3-alpha lengths, while the difference seen for TCR-beta was not statistically significant. Smaller mean NN-distances to GMM-specific TCRs were observed in active tuberculosis TCR-alpha repertoires than in IGRA-negative controls, suggesting clonal expansion of GMM-specific TCRs. With the diverse GMM-specific repertoire as input, a classifier achieved under 90% accuracy (AUROC 0.90), whereas GEM motif frequencies as input gave 70% accuracy.

At study entry, adolescents were screened for latent tuberculosis infection by tuberculin skin test and QuantiFERON-TB GOLD In-Tube IGRA. Unsorted cryopreserved PBMC were immunosequenced, covering on average approximately 91,000 T cells per clinical donor. Eleven high schools in the Worcester region of the Western Cape, South Africa, served as enrollment sites for adolescents aged 12 to 18 years. Ten or so M. tuberculosis-infected adolescents and approximately 10 uninfected adolescents, matched for age and sex, were selected. PBMC from adolescents were isolated by density centrifugation from freshly drawn heparinized blood and then cryopreserved. Deletion took 0 bases off V and 0 bases off J, with a span of 7 bases between the germline ends. In the germline V gene (reference sequence), CDR1 corresponds to SGHNT and CDR2 to YYREEE. Including the terminal cysteine and phenylalanine, the CDR3 comprises 15 residues. The DNA shown is the 45-base CDR3, in frame from base 1.

To note about this clone: It lacks a known antigen. No much larger clone is present one base from it, and per-base qualities are unavailable.

The immunoSEQ multiplex PCR assay was used to generate TCR libraries, with TCR-beta and/or TCR-alpha/delta assays applied to each sample. The amplified TCR libraries were sequenced using the Illumina high-throughput platform. Concerning the study's data processing: Clustering and dimensionality reduction were performed using pairwise TCRdist distances among GMM-specific receptors from ex vivo sorted or in vitro expanded T cells. Each clinical repertoire was assigned a mean NN-distance score, defined as the average TCRdist to the nearest 10% of tetramer-positive reference sequences. GEM TCR motif frequency was calculated as the fraction of unique TCRs that matched known GEM sequences by V/J usage and CDR3 length. Active tuberculosis was classified by linear discriminant analysis with leave-one-out cross-validation, implemented in scikit-learn. In its TCRdb copy, this immuneACCESS table keeps in-frame sequences only and misses some clones. Where compared with another copy, unresolved V genes explain less than half of these, and the others have no known cause. V and J calls and clone size are copied from that table; D and trimming were computed from the DNA. The sample has tens of thousands of clones on record, nearly 95% of them singletons. The ten largest make up 6.5% to 9.5% of the sample.

Sequenced sample: PBMCs. Rearrangement joined TRBV5-4 to TRBJ2-1, with the D gene not confidently named. The receptor's source is a donor aged 10-29 years with latent tuberculosis or without tuberculosis infection. The nucleotide sequence reads TGTGCCAGCAGCTTGGGTTCCTCCTCCTACAATGAGCAGTTCTTC. This sequence encodes CASSLGSSSYNEQFF.